Listed here are 6 T cell receptor beta chains from one sample, sequenced in a study of T-cell memory formation after mild COVID-19. TCRdb ran MiXCR on the 5' RACE reads and lists one entry per CDR3 protein. The data show 300,000 to 400,000 distinct CDR3 sequences, approximately 15% seen once. What was sequenced was PBMCs or a T cell subset sorted from them (not recorded which). The origin of the receptors is a man between 18 and 35 years old who had mild COVID-19 (a few samples of this study predate the infection). Cell type and time point are not known.

This chain links TRBV5-1 with TRBJ2-4; D gene ambiguous. The CDR3 is 16 residues long. Trimming removed 6 bases from V and 1 base from J, with 17 bases in between. Germline V gene sequence: CDR1 SGHRS, CDR2 YFSETQ. In nucleotides, the CDR3 is TGCGCCAGCACCTCGACCTTCCTCATGGCCAAAAACATTCAGTACTTC. This sequence encodes CASTSTFLMAKNIQYF.

Only a few counts were recorded for this clonotype. DNA of the CDR3: TGTGCCAGCACCCCAGGGCACGGGAACACTGAAGCTTTCTTT. Translating it yields CASTPGHGNTEAFF. The J gene is TRBJ1-1, the V gene TRBV12-3 or TRBV12-4; maybe TRBD1 (5 bases). Trimming cost V 7 bases and J 1 base, with 13 bases left between them. The CDR3 runs 14 residues.

This clonotype was detected many times. V usage is TRBV5-5 and J usage is TRBJ2-3; D gene ambiguous. The CDR3 extends over 15 amino acids. CDR1 is SGHKS and CDR2 is YYEKEE in the germline V gene (reference sequence). Trimming shortened V by 0 bases and J by 5 bases, and 13 bases separated the two germline ends. CDR3 nucleotide sequence: TGTGCCAGCAGCTTGGTCCCTAGTCTTGGAGATACGCAGTATTTT. Residues: CASSLVPSLGDTQYF.

In this sample, this clonotype turned up a few times. V gene TRBV25-1 combines with J gene TRBJ2-7; D call uncertain. V was shortened by 4 bases and J by 9 bases, with 10 bases between the two germline ends. The CDR3 is 11 amino acids. Germline assignment: CDR1 MGHDK and CDR2 SYGVNS. CDR3 protein: CASSVLSRQYF. The CDR3 DNA is TGTGCCAGCAGTGTACTGTCACGGCAGTACTTC.

The chain is built from TRBV6-5 and TRBJ2-1; D may match TRBD1 or TRBD2 (5 bases each). The CDR3 length is 14 residues. In germline, CDR1 is MNHEY, CDR2 SVGAGI. The V end lost 5 bases, the J end lost 7 bases, and 15 bases lay between the germline ends. The CDR3, as DNA: TGTGCCAGCAGTCCCGGGGCCTCTCGTAATGAGCAGTTCTTC. It translates to CASSPGASRNEQFF.

This clonotype came up many times. The J gene is TRBJ2-2, the V gene TRBV2; 12 positions match TRBD2. The J segment lost 2 bases and the V segment lost 5 bases, leaving 9 bases of the junction unmatched. Germline-derived CDR1 and CDR2 are SNHLY and FYNNEI. The CDR3 is made up of 18 amino acids. This CDR3 is CASSSLAGGPANTGELFF. The CDR3, as DNA: TGTGCCAGCAGTTCCCTAGCGGGGGGGCCGGCAAACACCGGGGAGCTGTTTTTT.